The 24 T cell receptor beta chains in this list originate from one sample, sequenced in a study of T cells in localized non-small cell lung cancer. The repertoire was sequenced with immunoSEQ multiplex PCR; TCRdb's copy has only in-frame clones and lacks some. Here the sample spans about 6,800 clones, roughly half being singletons. The sample here was lymph node tissue, taken before any cancer treatment. These receptors all come from a man aged 40-75 years with stage I lung adenocarcinoma.

This clone was seen more than once but under ten times. The chain has TRBV28 and TRBJ2-7; D might be TRBD1 or TRBD2, each matching 5 bases. The CDR3 has 12 amino acids. CDR1 is MDHEN and CDR2 is SYDVKM in the germline V gene. The V end was cut by 2 bases, the J end by 4 bases, with 6 bases between. DNA for the CDR3: TGTGCCAGCAGTTTAGGGGGTTACGAGCAGTACTTC. The encoded protein is CASSLGGYEQYF.

This clone has more than one count but fewer than ten. This chain joins TRBV1 and TRBJ1-5. TRBV1 is labeled a pseudogene. The CDR3 spans 17 residues. CDR3 bases: TGCGCCAGCAGCCAAGATGCTACGGGGTATAGCAATCAGCCCCAGCATTTT. As protein: CASSQDATGYSNQPQHF.

There are a few counts of this clone. The chain couples TRBV25-1 to TRBJ2-1, with D uncertain. The CDR3 contains 12 residues. V shed 5 bases and J shed 6 bases, with 8 bases lying between them. Germline CDR1 is MGHDK and CDR2 is SYGVNS. In DNA form, the CDR3 reads TGTGCCAGCAGTTTCTTGGGCAATGAGCAGTTCTTC. This sequence encodes CASSFLGNEQFF.

By proportion, this clone is medium-sized (0.01 to 0.1%). The CDR3 region has the DNA TGTGCCAGCAGCTTAACTAGTCGGGCTCTCTCTGGGGCCAACGTCCTGACTTTC. Its protein is CASSLTSRALSGANVLTF. J is TRBJ2-6 and V is TRBV7-1; D might be TRBD2 (5 bases). TRBV7-1 is sorted into the ORF group, with uncertain function. Trimming removed 4 bases from V and 0 bases from J, with 16 bases in between. The CDR3 has 18 amino acids.

The rearrangement links TRBV29-1 to TRBJ2-4; D is uncertain. The germline gives CDR1 SQVTM, CDR2 ANQGSEA. V lost 4 bases to trimming and J lost 3 bases, with 10 bases between them. The CDR3 is made up of 13 amino acids. As DNA, the CDR3 is TGCAGCGTTGCAGATGTAATCAAAAACATTCAGTACTTC. It translates to CSVADVIKNIQYF.

The chain has TRBV6-8 and TRBJ1-1; D is possibly TRBD1 (5 bases). Germline CDR1 MNHGY, CDR2 SAAAGT. CDR3 length: 13 amino acids. Trimming stripped 10 bases from V and 3 bases from J, with 15 bases between. The CDR3 reads CAISRDSDTEAFF. The DNA for the CDR3 is TGTGCCATATCGCGGGACTCAGACACTGAAGCTTTCTTT.

A few counts support this clone. The chain joins TRBV11-3 to TRBJ2-2; maybe TRBD2 (5 bases). CDR1 and CDR2 (germline): SGHNT, YENEEA. The CDR3 covers 14 residues. Trimming shortened V by 4 bases and J by 3 bases, and 9 bases separated the two germline ends. The CDR3 here is CASSSRTHTGELFF. CDR3 nucleotide sequence: TGTGCCAGCAGCTCCAGGACTCACACCGGGGAGCTGTTTTTT.

The V and J genes are TRBV19 and TRBJ2-3; D not certain. CDR3 length: 14 residues. V was cut by 2 bases and J by 7 bases, with 13 bases left in between. Germline V gene sequence: CDR1 LNHDA, CDR2 SQIVND (reference sequence). The CDR3 nucleotides read TGTGCCAGTAGTATATCGCTCGCGCAAAATACGCAGTATTTT. Translation: CASSISLAQNTQYF.

The chain combines TRBV28 with TRBJ2-7, with 10 bases that match TRBD1. V lost 6 bases to trimming and J lost 4 bases; unmatched junction nucleotides: 9. The CDR3 sequence is 15 residues long. The germline gives CDR1 MDHEN, CDR2 SYDVKM. The CDR3 protein is CASRPGTGAPYEQYF. CDR3 coding DNA: TGTGCCAGCAGGCCGGGGACAGGGGCCCCTTACGAGCAGTACTTC.

V gene TRBV18 combines with J gene TRBJ2-7; D is unresolved. Between the trimmed V and J ends, which lost 0 bases and 2 bases, there was a span of 8 bases. Looked up from germline, CDR1 is KGHSH and CDR2 is LQKENI. This CDR3 contains 14 residues. For the CDR3, the DNA is TGTGCCAGCTCACCACCGGGGATCACCTACGAGCAGTACTTC. Its protein product is CASSPPGITYEQYF.

The rearrangement links TRBV19 to TRBJ2-7; 7 positions agree with TRBD1. The germline V gene has CDR1 LNHDA and CDR2 SQIVND (reference sequence). CDR3 length equals 13 residues. J gave up 3 bases and V 5 bases, and 4 bases lay outside the gene matches. CDR3: CASSVRDSYEQYF. The DNA for the CDR3 is TGTGCCAGTAGTGTCCGGGACAGCTACGAGCAGTACTTC.

This clone was detected a few times. The DNA of the CDR3 is TGTGCCAGCAGTGGGGGACAGGGTAGGGACGAGCAGTACTTC. Protein product: CASSGGQGRDEQYF. The J gene is TRBJ2-7, the V gene TRBV6-8; 9 bases map to TRBD1. J was trimmed by 5 bases and V by 5 bases; bases with no gene match: 7. Germline lookup yields CDR1 MNHGY and CDR2 SAAAGT. The CDR3 length is 14 residues.

The rearrangement links TRBV11-3 to TRBJ1-2; TRBD1 aligns across 7 bases. The germline CDR1 and CDR2 sequences are SGHNT and YENEEA. This CDR3 has 14 residues. V was pared by 7 bases and J by 6 bases, with 11 bases of the junction left unmatched. The chain's CDR3 is CASTPFEGAHGYTF. CDR3 in DNA: TGTGCCAGCACACCATTCGAGGGGGCGCATGGCTACACCTTC. Supplemented by reference TRBV11-3 and TRBJ1-2, the full variable domain reads EAGVVQSPRYKIIEKKQPVAFWCNPISGHNTLYWYLQNLGQGPELLIRYENEEAVDDSQLPKDRFSAERLKGVDSTLKIQPAELGDSAVYLCASTPFEGAHGYTFGSGTRLTVV.

This clone was detected only once. The chain recombines TRBV30 with TRBJ1-2, with a weak D call TRBD1 (5 bases). The V and J ends lost 7 bases and 4 bases respectively, with 16 bases between them. Germline V CDR1 and CDR2: GTSNPN, SVGIG (reference sequence). The CDR3 runs 13 residues. CDR3 sequence (DNA): TGTGCCTCCCCGGCGGGCAGGGTCTATGGCTACACCTTC. Protein product: CASPAGRVYGYTF.

V and J are TRBV4-1 and TRBJ2-7; the match to TRBD1 covers 12 bases. CDR3 length: 15 amino acids. After removal of 4 bases from V and 1 base from J, the junction contained 2 bases not matched to a gene. Looked up from germline, CDR1 is MGHRA and CDR2 is YSYEKL. Here the CDR3 reads CASSPGQGASYEQYF. The CDR3 DNA follows: TGCGCCAGCAGCCCGGGACAGGGGGCTTCCTACGAGCAGTACTTC.

The chain employs TRBV30 and TRBJ2-7; TRBD2 aligns across 12 bases. V gave up 4 bases and J gave up 6 bases; unmatched junction bases: 10. Germline V gene data show CDR1 as GTSNPN and CDR2 as SVGIG (reference sequence). The CDR3 length is 15 residues. CDR3 residues: CAWIQTSGRVGEQYF. The DNA of the CDR3 is TGTGCCTGGATTCAGACTAGCGGGAGAGTGGGCGAGCAGTACTTC.

CDR3 sequence: CASSFTGASNQPQHF. CDR3 bases: TGCGCCAGCAGCTTTACAGGGGCCTCTAATCAGCCCCAGCATTTT. V gene TRBV10-2 combines with J gene TRBJ1-5, with 7 bases fitting TRBD1. Germline trimming cut 6 bases from V and 4 bases from J; bases unmatched to any gene: 9. CDR3 size: 15 residues. Germline V gene lookup returns CDR1 WSHSY and CDR2 SAAADI.

This clone was seen a handful of times. The V gene is TRBV30, the J gene TRBJ2-1; the D gene could be TRBD1 or TRBD2 (5 bases each). Deletions cut 3 bases from V and 4 bases from J, with 7 bases between. This CDR3 is built from 12 residues. Germline CDR1 is GTSNPN and CDR2 is SVGIG (reference sequence). The CDR3 sequence: CAWRGEYNEQFF. For the CDR3, the DNA is TGTGCCTGGAGGGGGGAGTACAATGAGCAGTTCTTC.

There are a few counts of this clone. The chain carries TRBV9 and TRBJ2-2, with 14 bases aligning to TRBD2. V lost 3 bases to trimming and J lost 8 bases; unmatched junction nucleotides: 6. The CDR3 sequence is 16 residues long. Germline V gives CDR1 SGDLS, CDR2 YYNGEE. The CDR3, as DNA: TGTGCCAGCAGCGCCTCCGGGACTAGCGGGAGAGGGGAGCTGTTTTTT. Residues: CASSASGTSGRGELFF. Variable domain in full (rest from reference TRBV9 and TRBJ2-2): DSGVTQTPKHLITATGQRVTLRCSPRSGDLSVYWYQQSLDQGLQFLIQYYNGEERAKGNILERFSAQQFPDLHSELNLSSLELGDSALYFCASSASGTSGRGELFFGEGSRLTVL.

The chain has TRBV1 and TRBJ1-1; the table names TRBD1, a call not compared with the DNA. TRBV1 has pseudogene status. CDR3 size: 16 residues. CDR3 DNA: TGCACCAGCAGCCAAGATCTTGGGGGACAGAACACTGAAGCTTTCTTT. This translates into CTSSQDLGGQNTEAFF.

Note on this clone: A read error may produce the germline difference seen at one junction end. This chain links TRBV15 with TRBJ2-1; D is possibly TRBD2 (5 bases). The CDR3 sequence is 14 residues long. Per the germline V gene, CDR1 is LNHNV and CDR2 is YYDKDF (reference sequence). The CDR3 bases are TGTGTCACCAGCAGAGGAGGCTCTTACAATGAGCAGTTCTTC. Translated, it gives CVTSRGGSYNEQFF.

This clone was found a few times. The J gene is TRBJ1-2, the V gene TRBV25-1; maybe TRBD1 (6 bases). The CDR3 has 14 residues. Germline V gives CDR1 MGHDK, CDR2 SYGVNS. Trimming took off 2 bases at V and 8 bases at J, with 15 bases between the two ends. CDR3 DNA: TGTGCCAGCAGTGAAAGGGACACTTGGTGGGGCTACACCTTC. This translates into CASSERDTWWGYTF.

V is TRBV6-8 and J is TRBJ2-1, with D perhaps matching TRBD1 or TRBD2 (5 bases each). Per the germline V gene, CDR1 is MNHGY and CDR2 is SAAAGT. The ends were cut back, 7 bases at V and 4 bases at J, with 17 bases in the middle. The CDR3 length is 15 residues. The DNA for the CDR3 is TGTGCCAGCACGGGGACGCTCGCCTGGTACAATGAGCAGTTCTTC. Its translation: CASTGTLAWYNEQFF.

This clone was seen a single time. The rearrangement uses TRBV18 and TRBJ2-5; D not resolved. Germline V CDR1 and CDR2: KGHSH, LQKENI. CDR3 length: 14 residues. Trimming shortened V by 0 bases and J by 2 bases, and 7 bases separated the two germline ends. DNA of the CDR3: TGTGCCAGCTCACCACCAAACAGTCAAGAGACCCAGTACTTC. Its translation: CASSPPNSQETQYF. Full variable domain (missing parts from reference TRBV18 and TRBJ2-5): NAGVMQNPRHLVRRRGQEARLRCSPMKGHSHVYWYRQLPEEGLKFMVYLQKENIIDESGMPKERFSAEFPKEGPSILRIQQVVRGDSAAYFCASSPPNSQETQYFGPGTRLLVL.